This T cell receptor beta chain derives from a study of control samples from healthy donors and cancer patients. The table came from immunoSEQ multiplex PCR; TCRdb's copy has only in-frame clones and leaves some out. Of a few hundred thousand clones in the sample, about 93% are singletons; the top ten hold about 6.3%. Sample: PBMCs. This TCR derives from a man aged 35 to 55 with head and neck cancer.

The CDR3 region is CASSEATGLGETQYF. Written as DNA, the CDR3 is TGTGCCAGCAGCGAGGCGACAGGGTTGGGAGAGACCCAGTACTTC. This chain joins TRBV11-3 and TRBJ2-5, with 7 bases fitting TRBD1. CDR3 length: 15 residues. The J segment lost 4 bases and the V segment lost 5 bases, leaving 10 bases of the junction unmatched. In germline, CDR1 is SGHNT, CDR2 YENEEA.